This record covers a single T cell receptor beta chain. This sample was included in a study of blood T cell repertoires in COVID-19. On the study more broadly: COVID-19 samples collected from the United States, Italy and Spain covered acute and convalescent phases.

V was clipped by 5 bases and J by 0 bases; unmatched bases: 6. Germline-derived CDR1 and CDR2 are SGHAT and FQNNGV. The CDR3 spans 16 residues. Sequenced by immunoSEQ multiplex PCR; TCRdb stores in-frame clones only, minus some. The sample consists of about 170,000 clones, around 90% of them appearing once. This clonotype originated in a man between 45 and 60 years old who had recovered from COVID-19. What was sequenced was peripheral blood. V gene TRBV11-2 combines with J gene TRBJ2-7; 11 nucleotides match TRBD2. CDR3 in DNA: TGTGCCAGCAGCCGTGGACTAGCGGGCAGCTCCTACGAGCAGTACTTC. Residues: CASSRGLAGSSYEQYF.